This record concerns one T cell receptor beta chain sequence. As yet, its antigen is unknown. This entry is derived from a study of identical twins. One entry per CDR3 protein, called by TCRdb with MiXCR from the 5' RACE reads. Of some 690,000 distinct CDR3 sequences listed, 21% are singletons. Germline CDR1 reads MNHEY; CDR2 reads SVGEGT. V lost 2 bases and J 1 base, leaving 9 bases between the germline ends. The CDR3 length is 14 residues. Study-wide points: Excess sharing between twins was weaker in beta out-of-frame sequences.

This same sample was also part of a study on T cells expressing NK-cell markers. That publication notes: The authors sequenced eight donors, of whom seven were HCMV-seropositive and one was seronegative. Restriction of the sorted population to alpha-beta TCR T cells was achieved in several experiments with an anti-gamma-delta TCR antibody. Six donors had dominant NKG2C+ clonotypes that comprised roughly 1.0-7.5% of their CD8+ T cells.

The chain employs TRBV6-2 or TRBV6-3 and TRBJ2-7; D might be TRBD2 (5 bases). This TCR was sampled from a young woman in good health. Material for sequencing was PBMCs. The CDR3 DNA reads TGTGCCAGCAGTTACGGGCGGGTTTCCTACGAGCAGTACTTC. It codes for CASSYGRVSYEQYF.